This TCR beta chain was identified during a study of T-cell reconstitution after alpha-beta-depleted transplantation in children. The library targeted TCRbeta and was prepared with unique molecular identifiers. MiXCR, run by TCRdb on the PCR reads, gives a single entry per CDR3 protein. The table includes 600,000 to 700,000 distinct CDR3 sequences, approximately 16% detected once. The clonotype comes from a human donor who donated a stem cell graft to a child with acute myeloid leukemia. Sequencing used PBMCs from the stem cell graft donor, obtained from the stem cell graft.

The CDR3 here is CASSFVVAGGFTGELFF. CDR3 DNA sequence: TGTGCCAGCAGTTTCGTTGTAGCGGGGGGATTCACCGGGGAGCTGTTTTTT. This rearrangement joins TRBV12-3 or TRBV12-4 to TRBJ2-2, with 10 bases that match TRBD2. The CDR3 runs 17 residues. Trimming removed 3 bases from V and 4 bases from J; junction bases left unmatched: 8.